What follows are 6 T cell receptor beta chains derived from one specimen sequenced in a study of blood T cell repertoires in COVID-19 (dated by TCRdb to about 2020). The library was prepared using the immunoSEQ multiplex PCR assay. In its TCRdb copy, this immuneACCESS table keeps in-frame sequences only and misses some clones. Where compared with another copy, unresolved V genes explain less than half of these, and the others have no known cause. A total of about 260,000 clones appear in this sample, about 89% of them only once. The ten largest clonotypes hold about 2.5% of the sample. The sample taken for sequencing was peripheral blood. The receptors originated from a woman aged 45-65 years with acute or convalescent COVID-19.

The chain joins TRBV19 to TRBJ2-3; 8 positions agree with TRBD1. Germline V lookup: CDR1 LNHDA, CDR2 SQIVND (reference sequence). Trimming cost V 6 bases and J 3 bases; bases outside gene matches: 5. CDR3 size: 14 residues. CDR3 sequence: CASSSTGATDTQYF. The DNA of the CDR3 is TGTGCCAGTAGCTCGACAGGGGCGACAGATACGCAGTATTTT.

The V and J genes are TRBV5-1 and TRBJ2-1; D is uncertain. Germline assignment: CDR1 SGHRS and CDR2 YFSETQ. V gave up 4 bases and J gave up 4 bases, with 6 bases separating them. This CDR3 contains 12 residues. The CDR3 nucleotides are TGCGCCAGCAGCCCTCTATACAATGAGCAGTTCTTC. Its translation: CASSPLYNEQFF.

The chain has TRBV25-1 and TRBJ1-1; 8 nucleotides line up with TRBD1. The trim removed 6 bases at V and 6 bases at J, leaving 6 bases unmatched. Germline V lookup: CDR1 MGHDK, CDR2 SYGVNS. The CDR3 loop spans 13 amino acids. The CDR3 here is CASRVTGGAEAFF. Here the CDR3 DNA reads TGTGCCAGCAGGGTTACAGGGGGGGCTGAAGCTTTCTTT.

A single count supports this clone. The rearrangement uses TRBV27 and TRBJ2-1; TRBD2 matches 13 bases. Germline CDR1 is MNHEY and CDR2 is SMNVEV (reference sequence). The CDR3 loop spans 14 amino acids. Losses at the gene ends were 6 bases for V and 8 bases for J; bases not matched to a gene: 4. The CDR3 DNA is TGTGCCAGCAGAGGACTAGCGGGAGCACATGAGCAGTTCTTC. Its translation is CASRGLAGAHEQFF.

The chain couples TRBV7-2 to TRBJ2-7, with TRBD2 matching over 7 bases. Germline values: CDR1 SGHTA, CDR2 FQGNSA. The CDR3 is 15 amino acids. With 4 bases clipped from V and 0 bases from J, the junction kept 6 bases outside the gene matches. Here the CDR3 DNA reads TGTGCCAGCAGCTACTTAGCGGGTAGCTCCTACGAGCAGTACTTC. As protein: CASSYLAGSSYEQYF.

This clone was observed a handful of times. J is TRBJ1-5 and V is TRBV28; 12 bases line up with TRBD1. The CDR3 totals 15 residues. Germline CDR1 MDHEN, CDR2 SYDVKM. The ends lost 8 bases at V and 6 bases at J; junction bases unmatched: 8. Here the CDR3 DNA reads TGTGCCAGCGAACGGGGACAGGGGGCAAGTCAGCCCCAGCATTTT. Translated, it gives CASERGQGASQPQHF.